Presented here are 23 T cell receptor beta chains from one specimen sequenced in a study of T cells in Graves' hyperthyroidism and ophthalmopathy. The source material, RNA transcripts, was used to amplify TCR beta CDR3 regions. HTBI primers were the set used in a first-round RT-PCR of the TCR CDR3. MiXCR, run by TCRdb on the multiplex PCR reads, gives a single entry per CDR3 protein. This sample has 250,000 to 300,000 distinct CDR3 sequences, with roughly 15% found just once. The specimen sequenced was blood. The source is a middle-aged woman with Graves' hyperthyroidism that later progressed to Graves' ophthalmopathy.

This clonotype occurred a few times. V gene TRBV29-1 combines with J gene TRBJ1-1; TRBD1 might be the D (5 bases). Germline-derived CDR1 and CDR2 are SQVTM and ANQGSEA. V was pared by 7 bases and J by 4 bases, with 13 bases between. This CDR3 is 12 amino acids long. The CDR3 sequence is CSAASGGTEAFF. The CDR3 nucleotides read TGCAGCGCCGCGTCCGGGGGCACTGAAGCTTTCTTT.

The gene calls are TRBV7-2 and TRBJ2-2; 8 bases map to TRBD2. With V trimmed by 3 bases and J by 2 bases, 11 bases remained unmatched. The CDR3 is made up of 18 amino acids. Germline lookup yields CDR1 SGHTA and CDR2 FQGNSA. This chain's CDR3 is CASSFVTGGPGNTGELFF. The CDR3 DNA reads TGTGCCAGCAGCTTCGTGACGGGAGGGCCCGGAAACACCGGGGAGCTGTTTTTT.

This clonotype was seen repeatedly, ten times or more. The V call is TRBV30, the J call TRBJ2-5; D not resolved. The CDR3 has 14 amino acids. The germline V gene encodes CDR1 GTSNPN and CDR2 SVGIG (reference sequence). Trimming took off 0 bases at V and 1 base at J, with 9 bases between the two ends. Here the CDR3 reads CAWSVYSTQETQYF. The CDR3 nucleotides are TGTGCCTGGAGTGTATATAGCACCCAAGAGACCCAGTACTTC.

CDR3 in amino acids: CASSLGQGETEAFF. The CDR3 bases are TGTGCCAGCAGCTTAGGGCAGGGAGAGACTGAAGCTTTCTTT. This chain links TRBV7-9 with TRBJ1-1; D may be TRBD1 (5 bases). CDR3 length: 14 amino acids. Germline CDR1 is SEHNR and CDR2 is FQNEAQ (reference sequence). With 1 base removed from V and 5 bases from J, the gap between germline ends came to 11 bases.

This clonotype was seen many times. This chain connects TRBV5-5 to TRBJ1-1, with D perhaps matching TRBD1 (5 bases). V was clipped by 2 bases and J by 6 bases, with 14 bases between them. Germline V gene lookup returns CDR1 SGHKS and CDR2 YYEKEE (reference sequence). This CDR3 comprises 14 residues. The chain's CDR3 is CASSLVPWGAEAFF. The DNA for the CDR3 is TGTGCCAGCAGCTTAGTACCCTGGGGCGCTGAAGCTTTCTTT.

This clonotype appeared many times. The chain carries TRBV28 and TRBJ2-6; D is uncertain. Looked up from germline, CDR1 is MDHEN and CDR2 is SYDVKM. V was trimmed by 3 bases and J by 0 bases, leaving 12 bases between them. The CDR3 runs 17 residues. CDR3 bases: TGTGCCAGCAGTTTTAGTCATGAAATCTCTGGGGCCAACGTCCTGACTTTC. The encoded protein is CASSFSHEISGANVLTF.

The chain joins TRBV9 to TRBJ2-2; either TRBD1 or TRBD2 may supply D (5 bases each). Trimming stripped 2 bases from V and 1 base from J, with 12 bases between. CDR3 size: 16 residues. Germline lookup yields CDR1 SGDLS and CDR2 YYNGEE. The CDR3 loop is CASSVNPRGNTGELFF. The CDR3 region has the DNA TGTGCCAGCAGCGTGAATCCGAGGGGGAACACCGGGGAGCTGTTTTTT.

The chain couples TRBV5-5 to TRBJ2-3; 14 nucleotides agree with TRBD2. CDR3 length equals 19 residues. The V gene end was trimmed by 3 bases and the J gene end by 0 bases; junction bases not matched to a gene: 9. The germline V gene encodes CDR1 SGHKS and CDR2 YYEKEE (reference sequence). The CDR3 spells CASSWKPGLAGVSTDTQYF. The CDR3 DNA sequence: TGTGCCAGCAGCTGGAAACCGGGACTAGCGGGAGTCAGCACAGATACGCAGTATTTT.

This clonotype was detected many times. J is TRBJ2-2 and V is TRBV7-9; D is undetermined. Trimming removed 4 bases at V and 1 base at J, with 13 bases between. Germline CDR1 and CDR2: SEHNR and FQNEAQ (reference sequence). The CDR3 loop spans 16 amino acids. In DNA form, the CDR3 reads TGTGCCAGCAGCTCGCCTTCAGGCCTGAACACCGGGGAGCTGTTTTTT. Its translation is CASSSPSGLNTGELFF. Full variable domain (rest looked up from reference TRBV7-9 and TRBJ2-2): DTGVSQNPRHKITKRGQNVTFRCDPISEHNRLYWYRQTLGQGPEFLTYFQNEAQLEKSRLLSDRFSAERPKGSFSTLEIQRTEQGDSAMYLCASSSPSGLNTGELFFGEGSRLTVL.

This clonotype was picked up a small number of times. The rearrangement links TRBV11-2 to TRBJ2-3; TRBD2 agrees at 8 bases. V lost 3 bases, J lost 12 bases, and 8 bases stayed unmatched. Germline CDR1 is SGHAT and CDR2 is FQNNGV. The length of the CDR3 is 13 residues. CDR3 residues: CASSFPASGSQYF. DNA for the CDR3: TGTGCCAGCAGCTTCCCTGCAAGCGGGAGTCAGTATTTT.

This clonotype was detected many times. This chain uses TRBV19 with TRBJ1-5; unclear D gene. Looked up from germline, CDR1 is LNHDA and CDR2 is SQIVND (reference sequence). Trimming left V 7 bases short and J 0 bases short, with 16 bases between. There are 16 residues in the CDR3. The CDR3 protein is CASKGDNHYSNQPQHF. In DNA, the CDR3 is TGTGCCAGTAAAGGCGACAATCACTATAGCAATCAGCCCCAGCATTTT.

This clonotype was observed many times. This sequence joins TRBV20-1 and TRBJ2-1, with TRBD2 identical over 13 bases. The CDR3 runs to 12 residues. CDR1 is DFQATT, CDR2 SNEGSKA, per germline (reference sequence). V shed 5 bases, J shed 10 bases, and the junction held 2 bases outside the gene matches. The CDR3 DNA reads TGCAGTGCTTGGACTAGCGGGGGCGAGCAGTTCTTC. As protein: CSAWTSGGEQFF.

This chain links TRBV9 with TRBJ2-7; D call uncertain. The CDR3 consists of 14 residues. With 0 bases removed from V and 5 bases from J, the gap between germline ends came to 12 bases. The germline gives CDR1 SGDLS, CDR2 YYNGEE. In DNA form, the CDR3 reads TGTGCCAGCAGCGTAGGGTCAGGAAATCACGAGCAGTACTTC. Translating gives CASSVGSGNHEQYF. Combining the CDR3 with reference TRBV9 and TRBJ2-7 gives the whole variable domain DSGVTQTPKHLITATGQRVTLRCSPRSGDLSVYWYQQSLDQGLQFLIQYYNGEERAKGNILERFSAQQFPDLHSELNLSSLELGDSALYFCASSVGSGNHEQYFGPGTRLTVT.

The V gene is TRBV6-2 or TRBV6-3, the J gene TRBJ2-1; either TRBD1 or TRBD2 may fit D (6 bases each). CDR1 and CDR2 from the germline V gene are MNHEY and SVGEGT. The CDR3 runs 15 residues. Trimming took off 7 bases at V and 1 base at J, with 14 bases between the two ends. This CDR3 reads CASTEGGLSYNEQFF. CDR3 sequence (DNA): TGTGCCAGCACCGAGGGGGGATTATCCTACAATGAGCAGTTCTTC.

This clonotype was seen at least ten times. The chain recombines TRBV2 with TRBJ1-4; perhaps TRBD1 as D (6 bases). V was shortened by 3 bases and J by 11 bases, with 16 bases between the two germline ends. Germline loops: CDR1 SNHLY, CDR2 FYNNEI. This CDR3 has 14 amino acids. This CDR3 is CASSESQGIVKLFF. The CDR3, as DNA: TGTGCCAGCAGTGAGAGTCAGGGGATCGTTAAACTGTTTTTT.

The rearrangement links TRBV20-1 to TRBJ2-7, with 7 bases identical to TRBD2. Germline lookup yields CDR1 DFQATT and CDR2 SNEGSKA (reference sequence). V gave up 0 bases and J gave up 0 bases; unmatched junction bases: 11. This CDR3 has 17 residues. The CDR3 sequence is CSARDLLRRESSYEQYF. The CDR3 nucleotides are TGCAGTGCTAGAGATTTATTGCGGCGGGAGTCCTCCTACGAGCAGTACTTC.

This clonotype was observed a handful of times. This chain's CDR3 is CASSQERGGARYNEQFF. In DNA form, the CDR3 reads TGTGCCAGCAGCCAAGAGAGAGGCGGGGCCCGTTACAATGAGCAGTTCTTC. The chain is built from TRBV3-1 and TRBJ2-1; TRBD2 might be the D (6 bases). Trimming pared 0 bases from V and 4 bases from J, leaving 16 bases between. The CDR3 sequence is 17 residues long. Germline assignment: CDR1 LGHDT and CDR2 YNNKEL (reference sequence).

J is TRBJ1-1 and V is TRBV4-2; 10 bases align to TRBD1. V was clipped by 5 bases and J by 6 bases; unmatched bases: 9. The CDR3 contains 15 residues. CDR1 and CDR2 from the germline V gene are LGHNA and YNFKEQ. The CDR3 is CASSARQGAVAEAFF. CDR3 sequence (DNA): TGTGCCAGCAGCGCCCGACAGGGGGCTGTCGCTGAAGCTTTCTTT.

This chain joins TRBV4-1 and TRBJ1-6; TRBD1 aligns across 8 bases. This CDR3 spans 13 amino acids. CDR1 and CDR2 from the germline V gene are MGHRA and YSYEKL. After removal of 3 bases from V and 8 bases from J, the junction contained 0 bases not matched to a gene. The CDR3 coding sequence is TGCGCCAGCAGCCAGGACAGGGATTCACCCCTCCACTTT. Its protein is CASSQDRDSPLHF.

This clonotype was recorded at least ten times. V is TRBV5-8 and J is TRBJ2-2; D uncertain. V shed 10 bases and J shed 7 bases, with 14 bases lying between them. Germline V gene data show CDR1 as SGHTS and CDR2 as YDEGEE. The CDR3 extends over 12 amino acids. CDR3 protein: CAAYEGGGELFF. In DNA form, the CDR3 reads TGTGCCGCCTACGAAGGTGGCGGGGAGCTGTTTTTT.

This clonotype was detected ten times or more. The chain combines TRBV11-1 with TRBJ2-3; 12 bases match TRBD2. The V gene end was trimmed by 1 base and the J gene end by 3 bases; junction bases not matched to a gene: 5. CDR1 SGHAT and CDR2 FQDESV come from the germline V gene (reference sequence). The CDR3 has 17 amino acids. CDR3 amino acids: CASSLVPLAGGTDTQYF. In DNA form, the CDR3 reads TGTGCCAGCAGCTTAGTCCCCCTAGCGGGGGGGACAGATACGCAGTATTTT. Filled out from reference TRBV11-1 and TRBJ2-3, the complete variable domain reads EAEVAQSPRYKITEKSQAVAFWCDPISGHATLYWYRQILGQGPELLVQFQDESVVDDSQLPKDRFSAERLKGVDSTLKIQPAELGDSAMYLCASSLVPLAGGTDTQYFGPGTRLTVL.

This clonotype occurred many times. The chain recombines TRBV7-6 with TRBJ2-3, with 10 bases aligning to TRBD2. This CDR3 has 16 amino acids. V was clipped by 2 bases and J by 12 bases; unmatched bases: 14. Germline-derived CDR1 and CDR2 are SGHVS and FNYEAQ. The DNA of the CDR3 is TGTGCCAGCAGCTTAACCCCTTATCTAGCGGGAGATGCCCAGTATTTT. Its translation: CASSLTPYLAGDAQYF.

There are many counts of this clonotype. The V call is TRBV11-2, the J call TRBJ2-2; 8 bases are shared with TRBD1. With V trimmed by 1 base and J by 1 base, 5 bases remained unmatched. This CDR3 comprises 17 residues. Germline assignment: CDR1 SGHAT and CDR2 FQNNGV. CDR3 in amino acids: CASSLALDRVNTGELFF. CDR3 nucleotide sequence: TGTGCCAGCAGCTTAGCCCTGGACAGGGTGAACACCGGGGAGCTGTTTTTT.